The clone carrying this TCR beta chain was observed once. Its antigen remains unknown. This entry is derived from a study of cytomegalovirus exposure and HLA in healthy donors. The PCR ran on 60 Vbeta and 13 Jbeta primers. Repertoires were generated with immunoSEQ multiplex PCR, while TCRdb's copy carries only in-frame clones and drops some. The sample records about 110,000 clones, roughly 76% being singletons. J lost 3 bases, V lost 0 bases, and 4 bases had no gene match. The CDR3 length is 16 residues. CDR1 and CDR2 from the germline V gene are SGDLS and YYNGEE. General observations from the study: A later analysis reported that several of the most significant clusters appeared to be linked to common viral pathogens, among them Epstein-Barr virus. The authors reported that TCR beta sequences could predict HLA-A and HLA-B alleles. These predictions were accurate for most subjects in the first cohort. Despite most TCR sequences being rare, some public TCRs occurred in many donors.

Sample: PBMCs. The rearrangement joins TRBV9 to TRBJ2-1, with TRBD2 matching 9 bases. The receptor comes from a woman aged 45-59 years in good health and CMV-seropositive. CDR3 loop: CASSVGGGGIYNEQFF. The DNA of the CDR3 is TGTGCCAGCAGCGTAGGCGGGGGGGGGATCTACAATGAGCAGTTCTTC.